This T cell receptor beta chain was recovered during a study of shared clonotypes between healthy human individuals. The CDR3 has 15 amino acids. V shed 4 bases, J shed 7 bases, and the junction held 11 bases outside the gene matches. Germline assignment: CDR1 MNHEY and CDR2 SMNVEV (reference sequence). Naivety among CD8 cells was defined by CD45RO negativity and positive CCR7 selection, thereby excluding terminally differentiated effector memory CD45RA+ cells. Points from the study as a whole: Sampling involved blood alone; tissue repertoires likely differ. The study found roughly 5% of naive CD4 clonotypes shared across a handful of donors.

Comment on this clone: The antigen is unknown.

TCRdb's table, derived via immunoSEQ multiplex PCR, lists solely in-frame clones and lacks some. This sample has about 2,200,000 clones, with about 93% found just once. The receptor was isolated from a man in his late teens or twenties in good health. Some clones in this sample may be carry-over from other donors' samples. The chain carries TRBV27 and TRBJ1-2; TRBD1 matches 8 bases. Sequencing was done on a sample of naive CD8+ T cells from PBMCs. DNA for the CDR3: TGTGCCAGCAGTTCAATCACGACAGGGGATACTGGCTACACCTTC. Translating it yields CASSSITTGDTGYTF.